A single sample is the source of the 21 T cell receptor beta chains below, sequenced in a study of blood T cell repertoires in COVID-19. Method: immunoSEQ multiplex PCR; TCRdb's copy keeps in-frame clones and lacks some. The sample carries fewer than 130,000 clones, 75% to 85% recorded once. Material for sequencing was peripheral blood. Receptors were obtained from a woman aged 60-70 years with acute or convalescent COVID-19.

The CDR3: CAISESSPSYGYTF. The DNA for the CDR3 is TGTGCCATCAGTGAGTCGTCTCCTTCCTATGGCTACACCTTC. The V and J genes are TRBV10-3 and TRBJ1-2; D is unclear. The CDR3 loop spans 14 amino acids. V shed 0 bases and J shed 4 bases, with 9 bases lying between them. Germline values: CDR1 ENHRY, CDR2 SYGVKD.

The chain links TRBV7-2 to TRBJ1-6; D ambiguous. Trimming stripped 5 bases from V and 7 bases from J, with 6 bases between. There are 12 residues in the CDR3. Per germline, CDR1 SGHTA and CDR2 FQGNSA. The CDR3 here is CASSQRNSPLHF. The CDR3 DNA follows: TGTGCCAGCAGCCAGCGGAATTCACCCCTCCACTTT.

The chain joins TRBV12-3 or TRBV12-4 to TRBJ1-6, with D uncertain. The CDR3 spans 13 residues. Trimming cost V 2 bases and J 7 bases, with 6 bases left between them. The DNA for the CDR3 is TGTGCCAGCAGTTTATATGAGAATTCACCCCTCCACTTT. Translated: CASSLYENSPLHF.

The rearrangement links TRBV5-4 to TRBJ1-4, with D possibly being TRBD1 (6 bases). Trimming took off 4 bases at V and 0 bases at J, with 10 bases between the two ends. Germline V gene sequence: CDR1 SGHNT, CDR2 YYREEE (reference sequence). The CDR3 has 15 amino acids. The CDR3, as DNA: TGTGCCAGCAGCCAGGACAGATCAACTAATGAAAAACTGTTTTTT. Translation gives CASSQDRSTNEKLFF.

V gene TRBV2 combines with J gene TRBJ2-2; 10 nucleotides line up with TRBD1. After removal of 6 bases from V and 4 bases from J, the junction contained 8 bases not matched to a gene. The CDR3 runs 16 residues. CDR1 and CDR2 from the germline V gene are SNHLY and FYNNEI. The CDR3 sequence: CASSVGQGPGTGELFF. The CDR3 DNA follows: TGTGCCAGCAGCGTGGGACAGGGGCCGGGCACCGGGGAGCTGTTTTTT.

This sequence joins TRBV10-1 and TRBJ2-7, with 10 bases aligning to TRBD1. The CDR3 is 14 amino acids. Unmatched junction bases numbered 3, after V lost 6 bases and J lost 1 base. Germline CDR1 and CDR2: WNHNN and SYGVQD (reference sequence). The CDR3 loop is CASRPGQGSYEQYF. The DNA of the CDR3 is TGCGCCAGCAGGCCGGGACAGGGGTCCTACGAGCAGTACTTC.

The chain joins TRBV30 to TRBJ1-2; TRBD1 matches at 8 bases. CDR1 is GTSNPN, CDR2 SVGIG, per germline (reference sequence). This CDR3 has 13 residues. V shed 2 bases and J 7 bases; nucleotides not matched to a gene: 6. The CDR3, as DNA: TGTGCCTGGAGTCCGTGGACAGGGCGTGGCTACACCTTC. Encoded protein: CAWSPWTGRGYTF. The full variable domain, rest sourced from reference TRBV30 and TRBJ1-2, is SQTIHQWPATLVQPVGSPLSLECTVEGTSNPNLYWYRQAAGRGLQLLFYSVGIGQISSEVPQNLSASRPQDRQFILSSKKLLLSDSGFYLCAWSPWTGRGYTFGSGTRLTVV.

V gene TRBV5-1 combines with J gene TRBJ2-5; 9 bases agree with TRBD2. J gave up 4 bases and V 4 bases, and 8 bases lay outside the gene matches. The CDR3 totals 15 residues. Germline V gene data show CDR1 as SGHRS and CDR2 as YFSETQ. The CDR3, as DNA: TGCGCCAGCAGCGACCTATCAGCGGGGGGAGAGACCCAGTACTTC. Its translation: CASSDLSAGGETQYF.

This chain connects TRBV25-1 to TRBJ1-1; maybe TRBD1 (6 bases). Trimming stripped 7 bases from V and 4 bases from J, with 13 bases between. The CDR3 runs 13 residues. Germline loops: CDR1 MGHDK, CDR2 SYGVNS. CDR3 sequence: CASTKGGGTEAFF. Written as DNA, the CDR3 is TGTGCCAGCACCAAAGGGGGTGGCACTGAAGCTTTCTTT.

The chain combines TRBV6-5 with TRBJ1-1; 7 positions agree with TRBD1. The germline V gene encodes CDR1 MNHEY and CDR2 SVGAGI. The CDR3 spans 14 residues. The V segment lost 5 bases and the J segment 4 bases; nucleotides outside the gene matches: 7. CDR3 sequence reads: CASSPPTGATEAFF. CDR3 bases: TGTGCCAGCAGTCCTCCCACAGGGGCCACTGAAGCTTTCTTT.

CDR3 residues: CASSVRENQPQHF. The CDR3 bases are TGTGCCAGCAGTGTCCGGGAGAATCAGCCCCAGCATTTT. This chain connects TRBV6-4 to TRBJ1-5; D gene uncertain. V lost 4 bases to trimming and J lost 4 bases, with 8 bases between them. The CDR3 is 13 residues long. Germline-derived CDR1 and CDR2 are MRHNA and SNTAGT.

The chain has TRBV20-1 and TRBJ1-6; D remains ambiguous. CDR1 is DFQATT, CDR2 SNEGSKA, per germline (reference sequence). This CDR3 comprises 13 residues. V shed 3 bases and J shed 7 bases, with 10 bases lying between them. CDR3 sequence reads: CSASGQTNSPLHF. The CDR3 DNA reads as TGCAGTGCTAGTGGGCAAACCAATTCACCCCTCCACTTT.

The rearrangement joins TRBV28 to TRBJ2-7; 11 bases match TRBD2. There are 14 residues in the CDR3. V was pared by 6 bases and J by 7 bases, with 8 bases of the junction left unmatched. In germline, CDR1 is MDHEN, CDR2 SYDVKM. DNA of the CDR3: TGTGCCAGCAGCCAGACTAGCGGGGAGGCTGAGCAGTACTTC. Translation: CASSQTSGEAEQYF.

This chain links TRBV11-2 with TRBJ2-7, with 8 bases lining up with TRBD1. V trimming: 7 bases; J trimming: 7 bases; junction bases outside the gene matches: 6. Germline CDR1 and CDR2: SGHAT and FQNNGV. The CDR3 covers 12 residues. The CDR3 is CASTQGAWEQYF. The CDR3 DNA sequence: TGTGCCAGCACCCAGGGGGCGTGGGAGCAGTACTTC. Full variable domain (outside the CDR3, taken from reference TRBV11-2 and TRBJ2-7): EAGVAQSPRYKIIEKRQSVAFWCNPISGHATLYWYQQILGQGPKLLIQFQNNGVVDDSQLPKDRFSAERLKGVDSTLKIQPAKLEDSAVYLCASTQGAWEQYFGPGTRLTVT.

The gene calls are TRBV13 and TRBJ2-5; maybe TRBD2 (7 bases). Germline V gene sequence: CDR1 PRHDT, CDR2 FYEKMQ (reference sequence). The CDR3 has 17 amino acids. V was trimmed by 5 bases and J by 3 bases, leaving 22 bases between them. The DNA of the CDR3 is TGTGCCAGCAGCCCACCCCCCCCCGGGGGGCGCAAAGAGACCCAGTACTTC. Translating it yields CASSPPPPGGRKETQYF.

This clone was seen a single time. The J gene is TRBJ2-1, the V gene TRBV5-1; TRBD2 matches 11 bases. V was clipped by 3 bases and J by 6 bases; unmatched bases: 5. The CDR3 is 15 amino acids. The V gene's germline CDR1 is SGHRS and CDR2 YFSETQ. CDR3 loop: CASSSLGLAGNEQFF. DNA for the CDR3: TGCGCCAGCAGCTCCCTCGGACTAGCGGGCAATGAGCAGTTCTTC. The whole variable domain, remainder taken from reference TRBV5-1 and TRBJ2-1, is KAGVTQTPRYLIKTRGQQVTLSCSPISGHRSVSWYQQTPGQGLQFLFEYFSETQRNKGNFPGRFSGRQFSNSRSEMNVSTLELGDSALYLCASSSLGLAGNEQFFGPGTRLTVL.

This rearrangement joins TRBV12-3 or TRBV12-4 to TRBJ1-5; perhaps TRBD1 as D (5 bases). This CDR3 comprises 12 residues. Between the trimmed V and J ends, which lost 5 bases and 7 bases, there was a span of 9 bases. CDR3 DNA sequence: TGTGCCAGCAGTAAGGGGTACCAGCCCCAGCATTTT. Protein product: CASSKGYQPQHF.

The chain links TRBV10-3 to TRBJ2-3; D is possibly TRBD2 (7 bases). Per germline, CDR1 ENHRY and CDR2 SYGVKD. V was shortened by 8 bases and J by 5 bases, with 20 bases between the two germline ends. The CDR3 is 15 residues long. The CDR3 DNA sequence: TGTGCCATCGGCAGAGCACAGGGAGGGGGAGATACGCAGTATTTT. This sequence encodes CAIGRAQGGGDTQYF.

The rearrangement links TRBV25-1 to TRBJ2-7, with a weak D call TRBD1 (6 bases). The germline CDR1 and CDR2 sequences are MGHDK and SYGVNS. The CDR3 sequence is 17 residues long. The germline V and J ends were trimmed by 4 bases and 1 base, with 20 bases remaining between them. The CDR3 DNA follows: TGTGCCAGCAGTGGGAGCACAGGGTCCCCTTCTTCCTACGAGCAGTACTTC. Its protein product is CASSGSTGSPSSYEQYF.

The gene calls are TRBV5-1 and TRBJ2-7; D uncertain. Between the trimmed V and J ends, which lost 1 base and 3 bases, there was a span of 14 bases. The V gene's germline CDR1 is SGHRS and CDR2 YFSETQ. This CDR3 is 15 amino acids long. The CDR3 reads CASSLSPSPDYEQYF. In nucleotides, the CDR3 is TGCGCCAGCAGCTTGTCCCCCAGTCCCGACTACGAGCAGTACTTC. Full variable domain (remainder filled in from reference TRBV5-1 and TRBJ2-7): KAGVTQTPRYLIKTRGQQVTLSCSPISGHRSVSWYQQTPGQGLQFLFEYFSETQRNKGNFPGRFSGRQFSNSRSEMNVSTLELGDSALYLCASSLSPSPDYEQYFGPGTRLTVT.

The rearrangement links TRBV28 to TRBJ1-6; D gene unclear. The germline V gene has CDR1 MDHEN and CDR2 SYDVKM. The CDR3 is made up of 16 amino acids. V was cut by 5 bases and J by 8 bases, with 19 bases left in between. As DNA, the CDR3 is TGTGCCAGCAGTACACAGTCGGGGTCAAGTGATTCACCCCTCCACTTT. This translates into CASSTQSGSSDSPLHF.